This TCR beta chain was sequenced for a study of blood T cell repertoires in COVID-19. Study at large: COVID-19 samples from acute and convalescent phases originated in the United States, Italy and Spain. T cells, B-cell-depleted T cells, or PBMCs provided the cDNA or gDNA that served as material.

Germline lookup yields CDR1 SEHNR and CDR2 FQNEAQ (reference sequence). V was pared by 4 bases and J by 5 bases, with 10 bases of the junction left unmatched. This CDR3 comprises 17 residues. Methods used by the authors: It was from reference gene primer amplification that nucleated cell counts were estimated. Generated by immunoSEQ multiplex PCR, the TCRdb table keeps only in-frame clones and is missing some. D and trimming were read from the DNA, whereas the V and J calls and clone size are those reported in that table. The sample lists some 100,000 clones, roughly 80% occurring once. The rearrangement joins TRBV7-9 to TRBJ1-4, with 10 bases fitting TRBD1. Sequencing input: peripheral blood. This receptor was obtained from a man aged 45-65 years with acute or convalescent COVID-19. The CDR3 region has the DNA TGTGCCAGCAGCTCAGCTAGACAGGGGGCGGAGAATGAAAAACTGTTTTTT. Its protein product is CASSSARQGAENEKLFF.